These 14 T cell receptor beta chains originate from one sample sequenced in a study of shared clonotypes between healthy human individuals. Data came from immunoSEQ multiplex PCR; TCRdb stores just in-frame clones and leaves some out. This sample yields some 740,000 clones, of which 92% are seen a single time; less than 25% belongs to the top ten. As defined, naive CD8 cells were CD45RO-negative and positively selected for CCR7, with terminally differentiated effector memory CD45RA+ cells excluded. Sequenced input: naive CD8+ T cells sorted from blood. Every receptor here comes from a man under 40 in good health.

The V call is TRBV28, the J call TRBJ2-5, with D maybe TRBD1 (6 bases). CDR1 is MDHEN and CDR2 is SYDVKM in the germline V gene. The CDR3 sequence is 18 residues long. V was trimmed by 4 bases and J by 3 bases, leaving 24 bases between them. The CDR3 sequence is CASSSRGQPRTSKETQYF. The CDR3 DNA is TGTGCCAGCAGTTCCCGAGGACAGCCCCGGACATCAAAAGAGACCCAGTACTTC.

The rearrangement links TRBV2 to TRBJ1-1; no clear D. Germline CDR1 is SNHLY and CDR2 is FYNNEI. There are 14 residues in the CDR3. V lost 3 bases and J 2 bases, leaving 10 bases between the germline ends. The CDR3 region is CASSDRPVNTEAFF. Written as DNA, the CDR3 is TGTGCCAGCAGTGATCGCCCCGTAAACACTGAAGCTTTCTTT.

V usage is TRBV9 and J usage is TRBJ2-3, with D possibly matching TRBD2 (5 bases). CDR3 length equals 13 residues. Germline CDR1 is SGDLS and CDR2 is YYNGEE. V was clipped by 0 bases and J by 8 bases, with 10 bases between them. DNA of the CDR3: TGTGCCAGCAGCGTAGAAGGAGGTGGTACGCAGTATTTT. The encoded protein is CASSVEGGGTQYF. The whole variable domain, filled in from reference TRBV9 and TRBJ2-3, reads DSGVTQTPKHLITATGQRVTLRCSPRSGDLSVYWYQQSLDQGLQFLIQYYNGEERAKGNILERFSAQQFPDLHSELNLSSLELGDSALYFCASSVEGGGTQYFGPGTRLTVL.

The chain combines TRBV9 with TRBJ2-1; 8 bases map to TRBD2. The germline V gene has CDR1 SGDLS and CDR2 YYNGEE. This CDR3 is 14 amino acids long. J lost 8 bases, V lost 4 bases, and 8 bases had no gene match. CDR3 region: CASSPGTRVYEQFF. The CDR3 nucleotides read TGTGCCAGCAGCCCCGGGACTAGGGTCTATGAGCAGTTCTTC.

CDR3 amino acids: CASSLVSAQLFF. CDR3 nucleotide sequence: TGTGCCAGCAGCTTAGTATCGGCTCAACTGTTTTTT. The chain couples TRBV7-9 to TRBJ1-4, with unresolved D. V gave up 1 base and J gave up 12 bases, with 9 bases separating them. The germline V gene has CDR1 SEHNR and CDR2 FQNEAQ (reference sequence). There are 12 residues in the CDR3.

The chain links TRBV27 to TRBJ1-3; D may be TRBD1 (6 bases). CDR3 length: 14 amino acids. CDR1 is MNHEY and CDR2 is SMNVEV in the germline V gene (reference sequence). V lost 8 bases and J lost 0, with 11 bases in between. The DNA of the CDR3 is TGTGCCAGCGCGAGGGGGGTCTCTGGAAACACCATATATTTT. Translated, it gives CASARGVSGNTIYF.

The chain uses TRBV9 and TRBJ2-7; D call uncertain. Trimming stripped 3 bases from V and 1 base from J, with 14 bases between. The CDR3 covers 15 residues. The germline V gene has CDR1 SGDLS and CDR2 YYNGEE. DNA for the CDR3: TGTGCCAGCAGCGAAGGCGGACGCGCTTCCTACGAGCAGTACTTC. This gives the protein CASSEGGRASYEQYF.

The J gene is TRBJ2-1, the V gene TRBV13, with 9 bases matching TRBD2. Trimming at V came to 5 bases and at J to 7 bases, leaving 6 bases not matched to a gene. Germline V gene sequence: CDR1 PRHDT, CDR2 FYEKMQ (reference sequence). The CDR3 totals 14 residues. The CDR3 DNA reads as TGTGCCAGCAGCGGGCGGGAGGGCCAGAATGAGCAGTTCTTC. It yields the protein CASSGREGQNEQFF.

The V and J genes are TRBV7-9 and TRBJ2-1; no reliable D call. The V gene lost 6 bases and the J gene lost 8 bases, with 14 bases spanning the gap. CDR1 is SEHNR, CDR2 FQNEAQ, per germline (reference sequence). The CDR3 runs to 13 residues. CDR3 DNA: TGTGCCAGCAGACGACCCTCACTCGATGAGCAGTTCTTC. Its translation: CASRRPSLDEQFF.

The genes are TRBV7-9 and TRBJ2-2; TRBD1 agrees at 7 bases. The trim removed 11 bases at V and 0 bases at J, leaving 3 bases unmatched. The germline CDR1 and CDR2 sequences are SEHNR and FQNEAQ (reference sequence). This CDR3 region has 13 residues. The CDR3 reads CAPGTANTGELFF. The CDR3 nucleotides read TGTGCCCCCGGGACAGCGAACACCGGGGAGCTGTTTTTT.

V gene TRBV5-4 combines with J gene TRBJ2-7; D ambiguous. The germline V gene has CDR1 SGHNT and CDR2 YYREEE (reference sequence). The CDR3 loop spans 14 amino acids. V shed 4 bases and J shed 2 bases, with 13 bases lying between them. CDR3 loop: CASSPELITYEQYF. The DNA of the CDR3 is TGTGCCAGCAGCCCAGAGCTCATTACCTACGAGCAGTACTTC.

The V and J genes are TRBV19 and TRBJ2-1; maybe TRBD2 (5 bases). The germline V gene has CDR1 LNHDA and CDR2 SQIVND (reference sequence). The V gene lost 2 bases and the J gene lost 8 bases, with 16 bases spanning the gap. This CDR3 spans 15 amino acids. The CDR3, as DNA: TGTGCCAGTAGTATAAGGACTCGGTCGGCCGATGAGCAGTTCTTC. As protein: CASSIRTRSADEQFF.

The V call is TRBV15, the J call TRBJ2-1; 9 bases align to TRBD1. Trimming at V came to 1 base and at J to 5 bases, leaving 3 bases not matched to a gene. The CDR3 is 15 residues long. Per germline, CDR1 LNHNV and CDR2 YYDKDF (reference sequence). CDR3 DNA: TGTGCCACCAGCAGAGCCGGGACAGGGCACAATGAGCAGTTCTTC. Its translation: CATSRAGTGHNEQFF.

This sequence joins TRBV10-1 and TRBJ1-5; D gene uncertain. V was trimmed by 3 bases and J by 6 bases, leaving 6 bases between them. The CDR3 sequence is 12 residues long. CDR1 and CDR2 from the germline V gene are WNHNN and SYGVQD (reference sequence). Written as DNA, the CDR3 is TGCGCCAGCAGTGAATTCGGTCAGCCCCAGCATTTT. This encodes CASSEFGQPQHF.